This T cell receptor (beta chain) was identified during a study of regulatory T cells in long-lasting Graves disease. Across the study: Persistent cases were those of Graves' disease that involved over 5 years of antithyroid drugs with positive TSH receptor antibodies. The study's findings and limits: Few sampled subjects may have lowered accuracy.

TCR beta libraries were built with iRepertoire HTBI primers and Arm-PCR of CDR3 regions. TCRdb processed the multiplex PCR reads anew with MiXCR; each CDR3 protein has one entry. Among about 470,000 distinct CDR3 sequences listed, roughly 21% were seen once. This clonotype was recorded at least ten times. Its specificity is unknown. Described time point: persistent/refractory GD, antithyroid drugs over 5 years with positive TRAb. PBMC RNA was the source of the TCR library. Looked up from germline, CDR1 is GTSNPN and CDR2 is SVGIG (reference sequence). The CDR3 loop spans 14 amino acids. V was clipped by 0 bases and J by 2 bases, with 10 bases between them.

The clonotype was recovered from a female donor with Graves disease. This specimen consisted of peripheral blood mononuclear cells (PBMCs), obtained when the disease was refractory, from a patient treated with antithyroid drugs. This sequence joins TRBV30 and TRBJ1-1; D uncertain. CDR3 protein: CAWSVRTANTEAFF. The CDR3 nucleotides read TGTGCCTGGAGTGTACGGACGGCCAACACTGAAGCTTTCTTT.